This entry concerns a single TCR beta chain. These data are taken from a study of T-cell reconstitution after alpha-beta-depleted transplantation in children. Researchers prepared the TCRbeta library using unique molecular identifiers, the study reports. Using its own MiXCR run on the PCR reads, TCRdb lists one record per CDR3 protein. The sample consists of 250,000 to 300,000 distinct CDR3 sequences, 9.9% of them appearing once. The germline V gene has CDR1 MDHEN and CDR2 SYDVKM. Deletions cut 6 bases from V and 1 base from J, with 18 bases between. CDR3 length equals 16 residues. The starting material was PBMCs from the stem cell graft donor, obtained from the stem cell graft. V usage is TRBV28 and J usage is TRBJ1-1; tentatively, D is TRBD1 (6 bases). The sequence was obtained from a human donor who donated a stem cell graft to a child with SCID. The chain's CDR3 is CASSIPGAGANTEAFF. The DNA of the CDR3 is TGTGCCAGCAGCATCCCAGGGGCTGGGGCGAACACTGAAGCTTTCTTT.